What follows are 9 T cell receptor beta chains derived from one specimen sequenced in a study of human T cells and chemical hapten exposure. The time point: pre-sensitization, week 0. Indicated treatment: therapeutic diphenylcyclopropenone sensitization with weekly scalp DPC. TCRdb re-analysed the RACE reads in MiXCR, keeping a single row per CDR3 protein. The sample carries 50,000 to 65,000 distinct CDR3 sequences, 5.5% to 7.5% recorded once. The material was whole blood, obtained in connection with sensitization to the hapten diphenylcyclopropenone (DPC). These receptors all come from a woman aged 25 to 39 with alopecia areata. Some clones in this sample may be carry-over from other donors' samples.

The V gene is TRBV12-3 or TRBV12-4, the J gene TRBJ1-5; D unresolved. This CDR3 comprises 14 residues. Deletions cut 6 bases from V and 0 bases from J, with 9 bases between. CDR3 nucleotides: TGTGCCAGCAGATGGACCTATAGCAATCAGCCCCAGCATTTT. Encoded protein: CASRWTYSNQPQHF.

The chain joins TRBV7-9 to TRBJ2-5; 7 bases line up with TRBD1. This CDR3 contains 15 residues. The junction had 10 bases not matched to a gene; V was cut back by 2 bases and J by 7 bases. Germline CDR1 and CDR2: SEHNR and FQNEAQ (reference sequence). The CDR3 nucleotides read TGTGCCAGCAGCTTAACACAGGGGCCCCGAAGGACCCAGTACTTC. It encodes CASSLTQGPRRTQYF. Based on the CDR3 plus reference TRBV7-9 and TRBJ2-5, the full variable domain is DTGVSQNPRHKITKRGQNVTFRCDPISEHNRLYWYRQTLGQGPEFLTYFQNEAQLEKSRLLSDRFSAERPKGSFSTLEIQRTEQGDSAMYLCASSLTQGPRRTQYFGPGTRLLVL.

This clonotype was observed many times. The chain links TRBV5-4 to TRBJ2-2, with D unclear. This CDR3 has 16 amino acids. The V end was cut by 4 bases, the J end by 1 base, with 14 bases between. Germline V CDR1 and CDR2: SGHNT, YYREEE (reference sequence). The CDR3 DNA reads as TGTGCCAGCAGCCCTGGGCCCGCCCTGAACACCGGGGAGCTGTTTTTT. Its protein is CASSPGPALNTGELFF.

Many counts were recorded for this clonotype. The chain employs TRBV12-3 or TRBV12-4 and TRBJ1-1; D is ambiguous. This CDR3 contains 15 residues. V lost 3 bases to trimming and J lost 2 bases, with 13 bases between them. The CDR3 protein is CASSFAGGLNTEAFF. CDR3 nucleotide sequence: TGTGCCAGCAGTTTTGCGGGCGGACTCAACACTGAAGCTTTCTTT.

This clonotype was seen more than once but under ten times. V gene TRBV6-1 combines with J gene TRBJ1-5, with D possibly TRBD1 on 6 matching bases. Germline CDR1 MNHNS, CDR2 SASEGT. The V gene lost 7 bases and the J gene lost 3 bases, with 10 bases spanning the gap. This CDR3 spans 13 amino acids. The CDR3: CASKGQTNQPQHF. The CDR3, as DNA: TGTGCCAGCAAAGGACAGACCAATCAGCCCCAGCATTTT.

This clonotype was recorded at least ten times. CDR3 protein: CATSGGTASTDTQYF. DNA of the CDR3: TGTGCCACCAGTGGCGGGACAGCCAGCACAGATACGCAGTATTTT. The chain links TRBV24-1 to TRBJ2-3; possible D gene TRBD1, 7 bases. CDR1 KGHDR and CDR2 SFDVKD come from the germline V gene. Trimming took off 5 bases at V and 0 bases at J, with 11 bases between the two ends. This CDR3 contains 15 residues.

The table lists this clonotype with many counts. The V and J genes are TRBV6-5 and TRBJ1-1, with a weak D call TRBD1 (5 bases). This CDR3 has 16 residues. The V gene lost 8 bases and the J gene lost 2 bases, with 21 bases spanning the gap. CDR1 and CDR2 from the germline V gene are MNHEY and SVGAGI. CDR3 sequence: CASSQRGPTGNTEAFF. As DNA, the CDR3 is TGTGCCAGCTCCCAACGGGGCCCCACGGGAAACACTGAAGCTTTCTTT.

This clonotype occurred a few times. The J gene is TRBJ1-2, the V gene TRBV9, with a tentative D call TRBD1 (5 bases). The V gene's germline CDR1 is SGDLS and CDR2 YYNGEE. There are 14 residues in the CDR3. Trimming shortened V by 3 bases and J by 4 bases, and 13 bases separated the two germline ends. The CDR3 DNA sequence: TGTGCCAGCAGCGAAGGAAAGACAGCCTATGGCTACACCTTC. Translating it yields CASSEGKTAYGYTF.

Ten or more counts support this clonotype. The gene calls are TRBV2 and TRBJ1-1; D ambiguous. V gave up 0 bases and J gave up 4 bases, with 15 bases separating them. CDR3 length: 16 amino acids. In germline, CDR1 is SNHLY, CDR2 FYNNEI. CDR3 nucleotides: TGTGCCAGCAGTGAAGCAAGTATGGGAGGCAGCACTGAAGCTTTCTTT. Amino acids: CASSEASMGGSTEAFF.